One sample yielded the 24 T cell receptor beta chains listed below, sequenced in a study of human T cells and chemical hapten exposure. TCRdb processed the RACE reads anew with MiXCR; each CDR3 protein has one entry. The sample consists of about 130,000 distinct CDR3 sequences, more than 7.5% of them appearing once. Specified time point: healthy volunteer bleed at 2 weeks. It was unfractionated whole blood from which total RNA was extracted. The sample consisted of whole blood. The receptors were sampled from a male donor in good health. Some clones in this sample may be carry-over from other donors' samples.

In its sample, this clonotype was seen many times. This chain uses TRBV6-2 or TRBV6-3 with TRBJ2-1, with D unresolved. CDR1 MNHEY and CDR2 SVGEGT come from the germline V gene. The ends were cut back, 0 bases at V and 7 bases at J, with 4 bases in the middle. This CDR3 has 12 amino acids. The CDR3: CASSYSLNEQFF. As DNA, the CDR3 is TGTGCCAGCAGTTACTCTCTGAATGAGCAGTTCTTC.

The V gene is TRBV12-3 or TRBV12-4, the J gene TRBJ1-5; TRBD1 aligns across 9 bases. The V gene end was trimmed by 6 bases and the J gene end by 3 bases; junction bases not matched to a gene: 6. CDR3 length equals 15 residues. CDR3 sequence (DNA): TGTGCCAGCAGGACGGGGACAGGGTACAATCAGCCCCAGCATTTT. It translates to CASRTGTGYNQPQHF.

V usage is TRBV20-1 and J usage is TRBJ2-5, with 7 bases fitting TRBD2. This CDR3 is built from 14 residues. The V and J ends lost 2 bases and 3 bases, in that order; junction bases with no gene match: 6. The germline V gene encodes CDR1 DFQATT and CDR2 SNEGSKA (reference sequence). The CDR3, as DNA: TGCAGTGCTAGAATTCCGGGAGGAGAAGAGACCCAGTACTTC. Protein product: CSARIPGGEETQYF.

This clonotype was observed a few times. This sequence joins TRBV7-3 and TRBJ2-7, with D perhaps TRBD1 or TRBD2 (7 bases each). Germline V gene sequence: CDR1 SGHTA, CDR2 FQGTGA. V was clipped by 6 bases and J by 3 bases, with 15 bases between them. This CDR3 spans 14 amino acids. CDR3 residues: CASRSSGTDYEQYF. In nucleotides, the CDR3 is TGTGCCAGCAGGTCAAGCGGGACAGACTACGAGCAGTACTTC.

The rearrangement uses TRBV12-3 or TRBV12-4 and TRBJ2-7; unclear D gene. The ends were cut back, 6 bases at V and 3 bases at J, with 12 bases in the middle. This CDR3 spans 13 amino acids. The CDR3 spells CASRPTENYEQYF. The CDR3 bases are TGTGCCAGCAGGCCGACGGAGAACTACGAGCAGTACTTC.

V usage is TRBV28 and J usage is TRBJ1-1; 8 bases align to TRBD1. The length of the CDR3 is 14 residues. Per germline, CDR1 MDHEN and CDR2 SYDVKM. With V trimmed by 1 base and J by 6 bases, 4 bases remained unmatched. The CDR3 nucleotides are TGTGCCAGCAGTTTATCGGACAGGGTCTCTGAAGCTTTCTTT. Translated, it gives CASSLSDRVSEAFF.

This clonotype appeared many times. The chain recombines TRBV6-1 with TRBJ1-5, with a tentative D call TRBD1 (5 bases). The germline gives CDR1 MNHNS, CDR2 SASEGT. V was pared by 1 base and J by 5 bases, with 12 bases between. The CDR3 is 15 residues long. The DNA for the CDR3 is TGTGCCAGCAGTGAAGGAGGGCAGGGCTATCAGCCCCAGCATTTT. Its translation is CASSEGGQGYQPQHF.

This clonotype was observed at least ten times. This chain joins TRBV6-1 and TRBJ1-2; TRBD1 might be the D (5 bases). The V gene lost 1 base and the J gene lost 8 bases, with 20 bases spanning the gap. Germline V gives CDR1 MNHNS, CDR2 SASEGT. This CDR3 is 16 amino acids long. CDR3 sequence (DNA): TGTGCCAGCAGTGAAGGTTTGAATGTACGGGGCTACGGCTACACCTTC. Protein sequence: CASSEGLNVRGYGYTF.

This chain joins TRBV6-5 and TRBJ2-7; D could derive from TRBD1 or TRBD2 (5 bases each). The length of the CDR3 is 13 residues. Between the trimmed V and J ends, which lost 10 bases and 6 bases, there was a span of 19 bases. The germline V gene encodes CDR1 MNHEY and CDR2 SVGAGI. The CDR3 spells CATHWGSQAEQYF. CDR3 sequence (DNA): TGTGCCACCCATTGGGGGAGCCAAGCCGAGCAGTACTTC.

This clonotype came up a few times. CDR3 in DNA: TGTGCCAGCAGTGAAACGGGGTTGAGCAATCAGCCCCAGCATTTT. Translated, it gives CASSETGLSNQPQHF. This chain links TRBV2 with TRBJ1-5; D is unresolved. The V gene's germline CDR1 is SNHLY and CDR2 FYNNEI. CDR3 size: 15 residues. Trimming took 2 bases from V and 1 from J, leaving 9 bases between them.

This clonotype appeared many times. CDR3 nucleotide sequence: TGTGCCAGCAGCTTAGGCAGGGGAGATGCCGGGGAGCTGTTTTTT. Translated, it gives CASSLGRGDAGELFF. The rearrangement links TRBV11-2 to TRBJ2-2; perhaps TRBD1 as D (6 bases). Trimming took off 1 base at V and 6 bases at J, with 12 bases between the two ends. The length of the CDR3 is 15 residues. Germline assignment: CDR1 SGHAT and CDR2 FQNNGV.

This clonotype was recorded a few times. The rearrangement joins TRBV6-1 to TRBJ2-7, with D hard to call. The CDR3 has 14 amino acids. CDR1 is MNHNS and CDR2 is SASEGT in the germline V gene. V was cut by 1 base and J by 3 bases, with 10 bases left in between. This CDR3 reads CASSEEFTVYEQYF. DNA of the CDR3: TGTGCCAGCAGTGAAGAGTTCACAGTCTACGAGCAGTACTTC.

This clonotype was picked up many times. This chain uses TRBV20-1 with TRBJ2-5; D is perhaps TRBD2 (6 bases). Trimming shortened V by 5 bases and J by 5 bases, and 12 bases separated the two germline ends. CDR3 length equals 12 residues. Germline V gene data show CDR1 as DFQATT and CDR2 as SNEGSKA (reference sequence). The CDR3 region has the DNA TGCAGTGCTTTCGGGAGCGCTGAGACCCAGTACTTC. Protein: CSAFGSAETQYF.

This clonotype was found many times. The rearrangement uses TRBV27 and TRBJ2-7; 10 nucleotides match TRBD2. Germline CDR1 reads MNHEY; CDR2 reads SMNVEV (reference sequence). The CDR3 consists of 13 residues. Losses at the gene ends were 6 bases for V and 5 bases for J; bases not matched to a gene: 4. The DNA for the CDR3 is TGTGCCAGCAGCGCCGGGACTAGCGACGAGCAGTACTTC. It codes for CASSAGTSDEQYF.

This clonotype was recorded many times. The chain links TRBV4-1 to TRBJ2-1; 13 bases are shared with TRBD2. Looked up from germline, CDR1 is MGHRA and CDR2 is YSYEKL. J was trimmed by 8 bases and V by 4 bases; bases with no gene match: 5. CDR3 length: 15 amino acids. In DNA, the CDR3 is TGCGCCAGCAGCCGGACTAGCGGGAGTGGGGATGAGCAGTTCTTC. This encodes CASSRTSGSGDEQFF.

This clonotype was seen a handful of times. This chain links TRBV27 with TRBJ2-1; the match to TRBD2 covers 9 bases. Germline V lookup: CDR1 MNHEY, CDR2 SMNVEV (reference sequence). The V and J ends lost 5 bases and 7 bases, in that order; junction bases with no gene match: 9. The CDR3 totals 15 residues. The CDR3 DNA reads as TGTGCCAGCAGTGTCTATGGCGGGGGGGGGAATGAGCAGTTCTTC. Translating it yields CASSVYGGGGNEQFF.

V gene TRBV5-1 combines with J gene TRBJ2-3; D is uncertain. Germline lookup yields CDR1 SGHRS and CDR2 YFSETQ. V lost 7 bases and J lost 4, with 19 bases in between. The CDR3 runs 15 residues. In nucleotides, the CDR3 is TGCGCCAGCGGATCATGGGCGACACCGCCAGATACGCAGTATTTT. It codes for CASGSWATPPDTQYF.

This clonotype appeared many times. This rearrangement joins TRBV24-1 to TRBJ2-7; unclear D gene. Germline assignment: CDR1 KGHDR and CDR2 SFDVKD. V gave up 5 bases and J gave up 4 bases, with 5 bases separating them. The CDR3 loop spans 11 amino acids. This chain's CDR3 is CATSAKYEQYF. DNA for the CDR3: TGTGCCACCAGTGCGAAGTACGAGCAGTACTTC.

This clonotype was seen a handful of times. The CDR3 sequence is CSARGLGGNEKLFF. CDR3 nucleotides: TGCAGTGCTAGAGGGCTAGGGGGTAATGAAAAACTGTTTTTT. V is TRBV20-1 and J is TRBJ1-4; TRBD1 is a possible D gene (6 bases). CDR3 length: 14 residues. The germline V gene encodes CDR1 DFQATT and CDR2 SNEGSKA (reference sequence). The V end lost 1 base, the J end lost 4 bases, and 10 bases lay between the germline ends.

Ten or more counts support this clonotype. The chain joins TRBV27 to TRBJ2-7; TRBD1 matches 8 bases. Germline loops: CDR1 MNHEY, CDR2 SMNVEV (reference sequence). The CDR3 is 15 residues long. With 5 bases clipped from V and 3 bases from J, the junction kept 9 bases outside the gene matches. The CDR3 sequence: CASSPRTGRRYEQYF. CDR3 sequence (DNA): TGTGCCAGCAGTCCAAGGACAGGGAGACGCTACGAGCAGTACTTC.

V gene TRBV19 combines with J gene TRBJ1-5, with 11 bases matching TRBD1. The CDR3 is made up of 19 amino acids. The V gene end was trimmed by 5 bases and the J gene end by 0 bases; junction bases not matched to a gene: 12. Per the germline V gene, CDR1 is LNHDA and CDR2 is SQIVND (reference sequence). In DNA form, the CDR3 reads TGTGCCAGTAGTCCCGGACAGGGGGCTCTCATGGTTAGCAATCAGCCCCAGCATTTT. Amino acids: CASSPGQGALMVSNQPQHF.

Many counts were recorded for this clonotype. In DNA form, the CDR3 reads TGTGCCAGCAGTCCCGACGACCCCTACGAGCAGTACTTC. Translating gives CASSPDDPYEQYF. J is TRBJ2-7 and V is TRBV27; D not certain. CDR3 length: 13 amino acids. With 5 bases removed from V and 2 bases from J, the gap between germline ends came to 10 bases. From germline, CDR1 is MNHEY and CDR2 SMNVEV (reference sequence).

The chain couples TRBV11-2 to TRBJ1-6, with 10 bases aligning to TRBD1. The CDR3 extends over 17 amino acids. V lost 5 bases and J lost 6; bases outside the gene matches: 10. Germline V gene lookup returns CDR1 SGHAT and CDR2 FQNNGV. CDR3 loop: CASSENGQGDRNSPLHF. In DNA form, the CDR3 reads TGTGCCAGCAGCGAGAACGGACAGGGGGATCGTAATTCACCCCTCCACTTT.

This clonotype occurred a few times. This chain connects TRBV27 to TRBJ2-7; D gene uncertain. Germline V gene lookup returns CDR1 MNHEY and CDR2 SMNVEV (reference sequence). Trimming cost V 0 bases and J 4 bases, with 4 bases left between them. This CDR3 region has 12 residues. CDR3 region: CASSLSGYEQYF. In DNA, the CDR3 is TGTGCCAGCAGTTTATCAGGATACGAGCAGTACTTC.